These 30 T cell receptor beta chains were sequenced from one sample in a study of T cell clonotyping in hematopoietic cell transplantation. Noted time point: recipient sample about 28 days before transplant, after cytoreduction. Assay: immunoSEQ multiplex PCR; the TCRdb copy retains only in-frame clones and omits some. The sample consists of some 76,000 clones, around 96% of them appearing once. The source material was peripheral blood mononuclear cells, sampled before stem cell transplant. The receptor set was obtained from a woman in her forties or fifties with acute myeloid leukemia. Some clones in this sample may be carry-over from other donors' samples.

This sequence joins TRBV11-3 and TRBJ1-2; the D gene is possibly TRBD1 (6 bases). The CDR3 loop spans 12 amino acids. Looked up from germline, CDR1 is SGHNT and CDR2 is YENEEA. V gave up 5 bases and J gave up 6 bases, with 10 bases separating them. The CDR3 region has the DNA TGTGCCAGCAGCAAGTCAGGGGATGGCTACACCTTC. This codes for CASSKSGDGYTF.

The chain couples TRBV29-1 to TRBJ1-2; 12 bases agree with TRBD1. CDR1 SQVTM and CDR2 ANQGSEA come from the germline V gene. The length of the CDR3 is 13 residues. V shed 3 bases, J shed 7 bases, and the junction held 3 bases outside the gene matches. CDR3 in amino acids: CSVEGQGAPGYTF. Here the CDR3 DNA reads TGCAGCGTTGAGGGACAGGGGGCGCCTGGCTACACCTTC.

The CDR3 DNA reads TGTGCCAGTAGTACCAGGGGGTTCTCTTTAAACACTGAAGCTTTCTTT. Encoded protein: CASSTRGFSLNTEAFF. The chain is built from TRBV19 and TRBJ1-1; TRBD1 matches at 7 bases. The CDR3 covers 16 residues. Trimming removed 4 bases from V and 2 bases from J; junction bases left unmatched: 10. Germline values: CDR1 LNHDA, CDR2 SQIVND (reference sequence).

The chain carries TRBV15 and TRBJ1-5; 7 bases match TRBD1. Germline V CDR1 and CDR2: LNHNV, YYDKDF (reference sequence). This CDR3 contains 15 residues. Trimming took 3 bases from V and 3 from J; bases not matched to a gene: 5. The chain's CDR3 is CATSSRGQYNQPQHF. CDR3 DNA sequence: TGTGCCACCAGCAGTCGGGGACAGTACAATCAGCCCCAGCATTTT.

V usage is TRBV6-1 and J usage is TRBJ1-1; 7 bases map to TRBD1. The CDR3 loop spans 14 amino acids. Trimming removed 6 bases from V and 3 bases from J; junction bases left unmatched: 7. CDR1 and CDR2 (germline): MNHNS, SASEGT. CDR3 DNA: TGTGCCAGCAGCCTCCGCGACAGGGACACTGAAGCTTTCTTT. As protein: CASSLRDRDTEAFF.

The chain joins TRBV28 to TRBJ2-2; D gene ambiguous. The germline V gene encodes CDR1 MDHEN and CDR2 SYDVKM. There are 13 residues in the CDR3. V lost 1 base, J lost 6 bases, and 6 bases lay in between. The CDR3 loop reads CASSLFGSGELFF. Written as DNA, the CDR3 is TGTGCCAGCAGTTTATTCGGATCCGGGGAGCTGTTTTTT.

The chain couples TRBV9 to TRBJ1-6; 9 nucleotides match TRBD1. The CDR3 sequence is 17 residues long. The V gene's germline CDR1 is SGDLS and CDR2 YYNGEE. V lost 3 bases, J lost 3 bases, and 7 bases stayed unmatched. The CDR3 DNA reads as TGTGCCAGCAGCGCTTCGACAGGGGGAATCTATAATTCACCCCTCCACTTT. Translated: CASSASTGGIYNSPLHF.

This chain uses TRBV19 with TRBJ2-7; D is ambiguous. Germline CDR1 and CDR2: LNHDA and SQIVND (reference sequence). The CDR3 runs to 12 residues. V shed 4 bases and J shed 4 bases, with 8 bases lying between them. The CDR3 is CASSKDTYEQYF. CDR3 nucleotides: TGTGCCAGTAGTAAAGACACTTACGAGCAGTACTTC.

V usage is TRBV5-1 and J usage is TRBJ2-2; D gene uncertain. The CDR3 has 14 residues. V lost 1 base and J lost 0, with 4 bases in between. Germline CDR1 and CDR2: SGHRS and YFSETQ. The CDR3 DNA follows: TGCGCCAGCAGCTTGATGTCGAACACCGGGGAGCTGTTTTTT. It codes for CASSLMSNTGELFF.

This rearrangement joins TRBV5-1 to TRBJ2-7; possibly TRBD2 for D (5 bases). V gave up 0 bases and J gave up 7 bases, with 14 bases separating them. The CDR3 sequence is 14 residues long. Germline V gives CDR1 SGHRS, CDR2 YFSETQ. The CDR3 nucleotides read TGCGCCAGCAGCTTGGCCGACGGGGTCGGGGAGCAGTACTTC. It is translated as CASSLADGVGEQYF.

The chain has TRBV19 and TRBJ1-4; no firm D call. V was pared by 10 bases and J by 0 bases, with 15 bases between. Germline CDR1 and CDR2: LNHDA and SQIVND (reference sequence). The CDR3 loop spans 15 amino acids. The CDR3 spells CATTRDPATNEKLFF. The CDR3 nucleotides are TGTGCCACCACCCGAGACCCTGCAACTAATGAAAAACTGTTTTTT.

The J gene is TRBJ1-2, the V gene TRBV6-6, with TRBD1 matching over 11 bases. Germline assignment: CDR1 MNHNY and CDR2 SVGAGI (reference sequence). The CDR3 has 16 residues. With 2 bases clipped from V and 6 bases from J, the junction kept 8 bases outside the gene matches. CDR3 DNA: TGTGCCAGCAGTTACGTCGGACAGGGGGCTAGGAATGGCTACACCTTC. This encodes CASSYVGQGARNGYTF.

About this clone: Germline and junction disagree at one end, which may indicate a read error. This CDR3 is CASSLKGTLNNSPLHF. Written as DNA, the CDR3 is TGTGCTAGCAGCTTAAAAGGAACACTGAATAATTCACCCCTCCACTTT. The chain carries TRBV7-7 and TRBJ1-6; no definite D call. Germline V CDR1 and CDR2: SSHAT, FNYEAQ (reference sequence). The CDR3 totals 16 residues.

The gene calls are TRBV28 and TRBJ1-2, with 7 bases that match TRBD1. Germline V CDR1 and CDR2: MDHEN, SYDVKM. After removal of 5 bases from V and 5 bases from J, the junction contained 11 bases not matched to a gene. This CDR3 comprises 15 residues. The DNA of the CDR3 is TGTGCCAGCAGTGCAAGGGGACAGTCCTTTTATGGCTACACCTTC. Translating gives CASSARGQSFYGYTF.

This chain uses TRBV4-2 with TRBJ1-6; no clear D gene. The germline V gene has CDR1 LGHNA and CDR2 YNFKEQ. CDR3 length: 14 amino acids. The V and J ends lost 3 bases and 5 bases respectively, with 8 bases between them. The CDR3 bases are TGTGCCAGCAGCCAGGGCAGCAATAATTCACCCCTCCACTTT. It is translated as CASSQGSNNSPLHF.

This clone was observed once. V and J are TRBV2 and TRBJ1-6; no reliable D call. CDR3 length: 17 amino acids. Germline V CDR1 and CDR2: SNHLY, FYNNEI. V lost 4 bases and J lost 5, with 18 bases in between. CDR3 sequence reads: CASSVQAPRSDNSPLHF. CDR3 DNA sequence: TGTGCCAGCAGTGTACAAGCACCCCGTTCAGATAATTCACCCCTCCACTTT.

The genes are TRBV11-3 and TRBJ2-7, with TRBD1 as a possible D gene (5 bases). The ends were cut back, 2 bases at V and 0 bases at J, with 8 bases in the middle. Germline V gene lookup returns CDR1 SGHNT and CDR2 YENEEA. The CDR3 is 14 amino acids. The CDR3: CASSLTRDSYEQYF. The DNA for the CDR3 is TGTGCCAGCAGCTTAACCAGGGACTCCTACGAGCAGTACTTC. Together with reference TRBV11-3 and TRBJ2-7, the CDR3 gives the full variable domain: EAGVVQSPRYKIIEKKQPVAFWCNPISGHNTLYWYLQNLGQGPELLIRYENEEAVDDSQLPKDRFSAERLKGVDSTLKIQPAELGDSAVYLCASSLTRDSYEQYFGPGTRLTVT.

This sequence joins TRBV27 and TRBJ1-5; D is unclear. V was cut by 0 bases and J by 1 base, with 10 bases left in between. There are 16 residues in the CDR3. CDR1 is MNHEY, CDR2 SMNVEV, per germline (reference sequence). The chain's CDR3 is CASSLSMGMSNQPQHF. DNA of the CDR3: TGTGCCAGCAGTTTATCTATGGGAATGAGCAATCAGCCCCAGCATTTT.

V usage is TRBV5-1 and J usage is TRBJ2-1; 7 bases match TRBD1. Germline CDR1 and CDR2: SGHRS and YFSETQ. The CDR3 length is 14 residues. The junction had 14 bases not matched to a gene; V was cut back by 9 bases and J by 8 bases. CDR3 sequence reads: CATCDGTAEDEQFF. The CDR3 DNA reads TGCGCCACTTGTGATGGGACAGCGGAAGATGAGCAGTTCTTC. The complete variable domain, with remaining parts taken from reference TRBV5-1 and TRBJ2-1, reads KAGVTQTPRYLIKTRGQQVTLSCSPISGHRSVSWYQQTPGQGLQFLFEYFSETQRNKGNFPGRFSGRQFSNSRSEMNVSTLELGDSALYLCATCDGTAEDEQFFGPGTRLTVL.

The rearrangement links TRBV7-9 to TRBJ2-3; 8 bases align to TRBD2. The CDR3 has 16 residues. V lost 5 bases and J lost 3; bases outside the gene matches: 10. Germline CDR1 and CDR2: SEHNR and FQNEAQ (reference sequence). CDR3 in DNA: TGTGCCAGCAGCCCTATGCTTCGGGGGGGTACAGATACGCAGTATTTT. Protein sequence: CASSPMLRGGTDTQYF. The whole variable domain, remainder taken from reference TRBV7-9 and TRBJ2-3, is DTGVSQNPRHKITKRGQNVTFRCDPISEHNRLYWYRQTLGQGPEFLTYFQNEAQLEKSRLLSDRFSAERPKGSFSTLEIQRTEQGDSAMYLCASSPMLRGGTDTQYFGPGTRLTVL.

The rearrangement links TRBV5-1 to TRBJ1-5, with 9 bases that match TRBD1. V lost 1 base, J lost 4 bases, and 3 bases stayed unmatched. The length of the CDR3 is 15 residues. Germline V gene data show CDR1 as SGHRS and CDR2 as YFSETQ. For the CDR3, the DNA is TGCGCCAGCAGCTTGACAGGGGGCTTAAATCAGCCCCAGCATTTT. Its protein is CASSLTGGLNQPQHF.

The chain employs TRBV5-1 and TRBJ1-3; 7 nucleotides agree with TRBD1. V was pared by 3 bases and J by 7 bases, with 7 bases of the junction left unmatched. The CDR3 spans 14 residues. Germline lookup yields CDR1 SGHRS and CDR2 YFSETQ. CDR3 nucleotides: TGCGCCAGCAGCTCCACACAGGGGCACAACACCATATATTTT. Residues: CASSSTQGHNTIYF.

This clone has a single count. The CDR3 DNA follows: TGTGCCATCAGTGAGGGGCAGGGCGGGTCGGAGACCCAGTACTTC. Translation gives CAISEGQGGSETQYF. The chain combines TRBV10-3 with TRBJ2-5, with D perhaps matching TRBD1 or TRBD2 (5 bases each). Trimming left V 2 bases short and J 5 bases short, with 15 bases between. The CDR3 sequence is 15 residues long. From germline, CDR1 is ENHRY and CDR2 SYGVKD.

This chain joins TRBV2 and TRBJ2-2; D ambiguous. The CDR3 spans 13 residues. The V gene's germline CDR1 is SNHLY and CDR2 FYNNEI. V was trimmed by 7 bases and J by 7 bases, leaving 13 bases between them. CDR3 coding DNA: TGTGCCAGCATTTTCAGGAGTGGCGGGGAGCTGTTTTTT. Residues: CASIFRSGGELFF.

The chain links TRBV7-9 to TRBJ1-2; D not certain. Trimming shortened V by 5 bases and J by 0 bases, and 13 bases separated the two germline ends. CDR1 and CDR2 from the germline V gene are SEHNR and FQNEAQ (reference sequence). This CDR3 is 15 amino acids long. This CDR3 is CASSAFGPPNYGYTF. In DNA form, the CDR3 reads TGTGCCAGCAGCGCCTTCGGACCTCCTAACTATGGCTACACCTTC.

The chain combines TRBV9 with TRBJ1-1; D gene uncertain. V was trimmed by 3 bases and J by 4 bases, leaving 10 bases between them. CDR1 is SGDLS and CDR2 is YYNGEE in the germline V gene. The CDR3 consists of 13 residues. The CDR3 nucleotides read TGTGCCAGCAGCGCCGGCCCGTCCACTGAAGCTTTCTTT. It translates to CASSAGPSTEAFF.

The chain links TRBV6-1 to TRBJ1-3, with D possibly matching TRBD1 (6 bases). This CDR3 is 13 amino acids long. In germline, CDR1 is MNHNS, CDR2 SASEGT. V was pared by 4 bases and J by 5 bases, with 9 bases between. The CDR3 DNA is TGTGCCAGCAGTGTCACAGGGAGAAACACCATATATTTT. This sequence encodes CASSVTGRNTIYF.

This sequence joins TRBV30 and TRBJ2-7; D is uncertain. Trimming stripped 0 bases from V and 2 bases from J, with 14 bases between. This CDR3 comprises 15 residues. Germline V gene sequence: CDR1 GTSNPN, CDR2 SVGIG (reference sequence). The CDR3 is CAWSVHGSLTYEQYF. DNA for the CDR3: TGTGCCTGGAGTGTACACGGCTCCCTAACCTACGAGCAGTACTTC.

The chain recombines TRBV7-9 with TRBJ2-7; 11 positions agree with TRBD2. This CDR3 is 15 amino acids long. Germline CDR1 and CDR2: SEHNR and FQNEAQ (reference sequence). V lost 4 bases to trimming and J lost 3 bases; unmatched junction nucleotides: 5. The CDR3 sequence is CASSSRLAGNYEQYF. The CDR3 DNA follows: TGTGCCAGCAGCTCCCGACTAGCGGGAAACTACGAGCAGTACTTC.

The chain carries TRBV5-1 and TRBJ1-4; TRBD1 agrees at 7 bases. CDR3 length: 17 amino acids. The junction had 8 bases not matched to a gene; V was cut back by 0 bases and J by 3 bases. Per the germline V gene, CDR1 is SGHRS and CDR2 is YFSETQ. The CDR3 coding sequence is TGCGCCAGCAGCTTGGGGACAGGCGCAGGGTCTAATGAAAAACTGTTTTTT. It yields the protein CASSLGTGAGSNEKLFF.